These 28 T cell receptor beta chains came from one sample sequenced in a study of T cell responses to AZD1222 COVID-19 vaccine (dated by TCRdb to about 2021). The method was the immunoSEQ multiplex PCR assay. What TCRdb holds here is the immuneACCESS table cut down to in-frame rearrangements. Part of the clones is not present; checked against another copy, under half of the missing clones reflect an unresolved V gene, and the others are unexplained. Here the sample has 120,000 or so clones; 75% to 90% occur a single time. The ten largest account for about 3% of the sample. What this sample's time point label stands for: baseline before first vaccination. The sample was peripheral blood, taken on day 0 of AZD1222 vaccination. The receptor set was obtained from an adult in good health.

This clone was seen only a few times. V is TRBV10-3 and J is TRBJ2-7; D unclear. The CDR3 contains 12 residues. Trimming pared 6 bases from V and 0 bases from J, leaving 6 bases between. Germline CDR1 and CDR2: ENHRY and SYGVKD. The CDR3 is CAIRGPSYEQYF. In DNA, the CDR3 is TGTGCCATCAGGGGTCCCTCCTACGAGCAGTACTTC.

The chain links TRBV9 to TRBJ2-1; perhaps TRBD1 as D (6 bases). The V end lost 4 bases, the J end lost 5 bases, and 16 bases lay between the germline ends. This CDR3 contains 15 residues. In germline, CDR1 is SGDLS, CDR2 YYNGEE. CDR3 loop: CASSSQGWWDNEQFF. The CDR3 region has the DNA TGTGCCAGCAGCTCACAGGGCTGGTGGGACAATGAGCAGTTCTTC.

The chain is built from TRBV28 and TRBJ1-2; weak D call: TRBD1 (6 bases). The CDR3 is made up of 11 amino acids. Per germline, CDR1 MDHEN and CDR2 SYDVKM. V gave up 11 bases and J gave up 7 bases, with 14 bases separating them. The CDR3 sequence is CAGGQGLGYTF. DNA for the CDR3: TGTGCCGGGGGGCAGGGACTTGGCTACACCTTC.

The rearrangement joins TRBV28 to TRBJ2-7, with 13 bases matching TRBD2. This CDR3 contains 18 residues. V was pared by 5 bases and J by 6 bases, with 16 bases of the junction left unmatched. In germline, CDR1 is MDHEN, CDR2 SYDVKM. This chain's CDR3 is CASSNTSGRAWRPSEQYF. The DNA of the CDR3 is TGTGCCAGCAGTAACACTAGCGGGAGGGCCTGGAGGCCCTCCGAGCAGTACTTC.

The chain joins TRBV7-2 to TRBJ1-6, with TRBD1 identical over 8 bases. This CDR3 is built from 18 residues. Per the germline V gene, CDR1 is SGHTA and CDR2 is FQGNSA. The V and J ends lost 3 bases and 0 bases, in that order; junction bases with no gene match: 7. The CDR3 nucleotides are TGTGCCAGCAGCTTGTACTGGACAGGGAGCTCCTATAATTCACCCCTCCACTTT. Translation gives CASSLYWTGSSYNSPLHF.

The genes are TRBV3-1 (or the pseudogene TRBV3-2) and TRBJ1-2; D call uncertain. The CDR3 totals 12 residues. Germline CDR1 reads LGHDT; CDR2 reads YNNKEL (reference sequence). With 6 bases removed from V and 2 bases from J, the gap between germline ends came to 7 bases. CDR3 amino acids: CASSPANYGYTF. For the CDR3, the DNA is TGTGCCAGCAGTCCAGCCAACTATGGCTACACCTTC.

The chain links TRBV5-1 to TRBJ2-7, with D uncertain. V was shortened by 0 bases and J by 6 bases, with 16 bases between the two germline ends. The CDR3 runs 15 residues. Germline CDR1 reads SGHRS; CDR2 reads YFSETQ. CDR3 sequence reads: CASSLDPGEMGEQYF. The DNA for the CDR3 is TGCGCCAGCAGCTTGGACCCTGGCGAGATGGGCGAGCAGTACTTC.

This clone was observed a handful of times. CDR3 amino acids: CASSLQGAQGYTF. DNA of the CDR3: TGCGCCAGCAGCTTGCAGGGGGCGCAAGGCTACACCTTC. The chain couples TRBV5-1 to TRBJ1-2, with 8 positions matching TRBD1. Germline CDR1 is SGHRS and CDR2 is YFSETQ. Trimming took 1 base from V and 8 from J; bases not matched to a gene: 4. This CDR3 contains 13 residues.

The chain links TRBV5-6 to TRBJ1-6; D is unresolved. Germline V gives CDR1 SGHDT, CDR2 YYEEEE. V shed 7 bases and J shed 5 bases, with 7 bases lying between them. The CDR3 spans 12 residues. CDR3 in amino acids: CASGINNSPLHF. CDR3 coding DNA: TGTGCCAGCGGGATAAATAATTCACCCCTCCACTTT.

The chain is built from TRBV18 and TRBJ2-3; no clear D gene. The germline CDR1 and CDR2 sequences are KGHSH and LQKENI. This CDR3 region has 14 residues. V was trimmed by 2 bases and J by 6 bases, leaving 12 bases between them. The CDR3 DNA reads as TGTGCCAGCTCACCAACCGGGTTCGACGATACGCAGTATTTT. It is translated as CASSPTGFDDTQYF.

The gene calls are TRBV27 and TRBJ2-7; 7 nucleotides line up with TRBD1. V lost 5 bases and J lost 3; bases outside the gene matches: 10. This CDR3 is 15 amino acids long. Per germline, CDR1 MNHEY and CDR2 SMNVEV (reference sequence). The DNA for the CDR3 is TGTGCCAGCAGTCCCTGGACAGGAACGGGCTACGAGCAGTACTTC. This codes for CASSPWTGTGYEQYF.

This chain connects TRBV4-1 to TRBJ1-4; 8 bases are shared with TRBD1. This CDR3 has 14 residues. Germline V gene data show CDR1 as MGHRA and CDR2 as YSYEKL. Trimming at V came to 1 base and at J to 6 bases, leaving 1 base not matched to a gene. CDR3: CASSQGQGHEKLFF. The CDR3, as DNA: TGCGCCAGCAGCCAAGGACAGGGGCATGAAAAACTGTTTTTT.

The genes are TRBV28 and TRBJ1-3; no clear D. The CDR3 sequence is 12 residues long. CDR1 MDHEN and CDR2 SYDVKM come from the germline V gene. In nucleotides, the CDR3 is TGTGGCACTCGGCCGGGGGGAAACACCATATATTTT. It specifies CGTRPGGNTIYF.

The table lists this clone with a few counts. In DNA, the CDR3 is TGCGCCAGCAGCTTAACCACAGGGCCTGGAAACACCATATATTTT. It specifies CASSLTTGPGNTIYF. The rearrangement joins TRBV5-1 to TRBJ1-3; maybe TRBD1 (6 bases). V was shortened by 2 bases and J by 2 bases, with 11 bases between the two germline ends. This CDR3 region has 15 residues. Germline CDR1 and CDR2: SGHRS and YFSETQ.

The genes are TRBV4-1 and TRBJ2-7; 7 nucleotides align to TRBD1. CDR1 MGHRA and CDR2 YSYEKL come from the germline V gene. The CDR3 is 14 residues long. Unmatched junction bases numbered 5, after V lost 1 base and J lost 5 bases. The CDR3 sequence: CASSQVWQGDEQYF. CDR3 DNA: TGCGCCAGCAGCCAAGTATGGCAGGGGGACGAGCAGTACTTC.

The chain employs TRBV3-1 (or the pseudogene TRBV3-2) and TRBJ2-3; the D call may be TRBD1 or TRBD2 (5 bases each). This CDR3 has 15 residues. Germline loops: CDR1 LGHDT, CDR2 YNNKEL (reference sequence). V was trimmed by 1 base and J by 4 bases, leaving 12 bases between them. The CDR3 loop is CASSQVPGTSDTQYF. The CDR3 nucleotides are TGTGCCAGCAGCCAAGTGCCCGGGACCTCAGATACGCAGTATTTT.

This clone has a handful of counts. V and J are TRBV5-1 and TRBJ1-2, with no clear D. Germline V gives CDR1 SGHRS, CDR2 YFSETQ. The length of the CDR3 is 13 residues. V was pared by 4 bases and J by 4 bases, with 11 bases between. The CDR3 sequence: CASSTAESYGYTF. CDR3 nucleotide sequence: TGCGCCAGCAGCACAGCCGAAAGCTATGGCTACACCTTC. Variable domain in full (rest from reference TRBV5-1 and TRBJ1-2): KAGVTQTPRYLIKTRGQQVTLSCSPISGHRSVSWYQQTPGQGLQFLFEYFSETQRNKGNFPGRFSGRQFSNSRSEMNVSTLELGDSALYLCASSTAESYGYTFGSGTRLTVV.

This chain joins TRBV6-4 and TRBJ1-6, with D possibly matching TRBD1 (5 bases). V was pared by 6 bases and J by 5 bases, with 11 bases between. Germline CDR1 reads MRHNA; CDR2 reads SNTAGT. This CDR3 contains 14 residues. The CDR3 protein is CASSPRGDNSPLHF. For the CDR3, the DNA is TGTGCCAGCAGCCCGCGGGGGGATAATTCACCCCTCCACTTT.

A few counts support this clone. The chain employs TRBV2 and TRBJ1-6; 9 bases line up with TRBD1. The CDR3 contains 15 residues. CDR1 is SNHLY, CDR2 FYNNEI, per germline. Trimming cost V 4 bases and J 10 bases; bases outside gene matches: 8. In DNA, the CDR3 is TGTGCCAGCAGTGGGCAGGGGACAGGGCGATCACCCCTCCACTTT. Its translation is CASSGQGTGRSPLHF.

This CDR3 reads CASSNGVRASYGYTF. The CDR3, as DNA: TGTGCCAGCAGCAACGGTGTAAGGGCCAGTTATGGCTACACCTTC. The chain links TRBV6-5 to TRBJ1-2; D is undetermined. The CDR3 covers 15 residues. Germline V CDR1 and CDR2: MNHEY, SVGAGI. The V and J ends lost 6 bases and 5 bases respectively, with 19 bases between them.

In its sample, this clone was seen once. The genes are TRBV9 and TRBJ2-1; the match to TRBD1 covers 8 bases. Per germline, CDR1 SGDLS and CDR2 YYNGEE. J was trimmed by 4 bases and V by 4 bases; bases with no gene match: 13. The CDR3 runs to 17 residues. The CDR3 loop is CASSLIPQGAWYNEQFF. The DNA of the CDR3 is TGTGCCAGCAGCCTAATACCTCAGGGGGCATGGTACAATGAGCAGTTCTTC.

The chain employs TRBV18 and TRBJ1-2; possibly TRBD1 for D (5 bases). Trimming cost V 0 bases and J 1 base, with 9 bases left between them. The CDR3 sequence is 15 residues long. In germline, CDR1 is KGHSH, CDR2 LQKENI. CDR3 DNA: TGTGCCAGCTCACCACCGGCAGGGTTTAACTATGGCTACACCTTC. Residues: CASSPPAGFNYGYTF.

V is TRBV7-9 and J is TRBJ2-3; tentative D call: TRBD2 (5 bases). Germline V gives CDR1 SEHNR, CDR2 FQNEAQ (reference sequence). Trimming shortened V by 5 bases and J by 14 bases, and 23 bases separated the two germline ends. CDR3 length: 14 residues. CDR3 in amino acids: CASSPSLEGKAPYF. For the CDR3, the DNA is TGTGCCAGCAGCCCATCCCTTGAGGGCAAAGCCCCGTATTTT.

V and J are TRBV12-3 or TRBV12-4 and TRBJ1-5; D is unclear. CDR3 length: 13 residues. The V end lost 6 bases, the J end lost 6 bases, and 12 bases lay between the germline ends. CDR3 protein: CASRDQEGQPQHF. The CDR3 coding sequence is TGTGCCAGCAGGGATCAAGAGGGTCAGCCCCAGCATTTT.

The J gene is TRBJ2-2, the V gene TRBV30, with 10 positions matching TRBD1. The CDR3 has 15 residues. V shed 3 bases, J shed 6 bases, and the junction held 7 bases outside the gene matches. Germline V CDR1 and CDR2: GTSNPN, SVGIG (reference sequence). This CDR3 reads CAWRAGTGVAGELFF. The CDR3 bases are TGTGCCTGGAGGGCAGGGACAGGGGTTGCCGGGGAGCTGTTTTTT. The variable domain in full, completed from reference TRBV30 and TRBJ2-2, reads SQTIHQWPATLVQPVGSPLSLECTVEGTSNPNLYWYRQAAGRGLQLLFYSVGIGQISSEVPQNLSASRPQDRQFILSSKKLLLSDSGFYLCAWRAGTGVAGELFFGEGSRLTVL.

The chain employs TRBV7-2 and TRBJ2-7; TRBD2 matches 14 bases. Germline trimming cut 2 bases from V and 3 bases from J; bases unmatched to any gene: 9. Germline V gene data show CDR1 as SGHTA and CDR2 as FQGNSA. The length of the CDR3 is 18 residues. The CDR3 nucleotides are TGTGCCAGCAGCTTAACCACCGGACTAGCGGGGGGCGGCTACGAGCAGTACTTC. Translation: CASSLTTGLAGGGYEQYF.

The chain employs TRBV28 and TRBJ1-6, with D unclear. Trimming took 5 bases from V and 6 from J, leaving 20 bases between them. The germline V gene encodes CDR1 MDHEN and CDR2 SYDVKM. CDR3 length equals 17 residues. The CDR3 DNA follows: TGTGCCAGCAGTCAAACAAGAAACCCGAACCTTAATTCACCCCTCCACTTT. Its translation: CASSQTRNPNLNSPLHF.

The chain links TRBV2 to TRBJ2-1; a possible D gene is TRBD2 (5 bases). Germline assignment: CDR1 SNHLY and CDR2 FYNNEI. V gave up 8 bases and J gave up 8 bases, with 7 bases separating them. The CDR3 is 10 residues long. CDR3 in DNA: TGTGCCAGCGGGCGGGATGAGCAGTTCTTC. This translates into CASGRDEQFF.